Each of the 19 T cell receptor beta chains below was sequenced from the same sample in a study of beta chain features in type 1 diabetes (dated by TCRdb to about 2018). What the study reported, not specific to this receptor: A moderate but significant shortening of TCRB CDR3 length was observed in type 1 diabetes patients in all four CD4+ subsets.

Their cognate antigens are unknown. Receptor amplification or capture employed the immunoSEQ multiplex PCR assay. All of the isolated RNA was reverse transcribed with the High Capacity cDNA Reverse Transcription Kit, so expressed TCRB transcripts were sequenced. TCRdb holds this immuneACCESS table with in-frame rearrangements only. Some clones are missing; in checked studies, unresolved V genes explain under half, and the rest has no known cause. A total of about 740,000 clones appear in this sample, roughly 13% of them only once. In total, the top ten clones hold less than 0.025% of the sample. Input material: naive CD4+ T cells from blood. The meaning of the sample's cell subset or site label: true naive CD4+ T cells. The receptors derive from a man younger than 35 with type 1 diabetes.

With regard to this clone: Other DNA sequences within the sample encode an identical CDR3. The chain links TRBV2 to TRBJ2-3, with a weak D call TRBD2 (6 bases). This CDR3 has 13 amino acids. Trimming left V 6 bases short and J 1 base short, with 8 bases between. The germline V gene has CDR1 SNHLY and CDR2 FYNNEI. CDR3 region: CASRASGTDTQYF. The CDR3 nucleotides read TGTGCCAGCAGGGCTAGCGGCACAGATACGCAGTATTTT. The whole variable domain, remainder taken from reference TRBV2 and TRBJ2-3, is EPEVTQTPSHQVTQMGQEVILRCVPISNHLYFYWYRQILGQKVEFLVSFYNNEISEKSEIFDDQFSVERPDGSNFTLKIRSTKLEDSAMYFCASRASGTDTQYFGPGTRLTVL.

The sample holds a few counts of this clone. The chain recombines TRBV19 with TRBJ1-6, with D possibly being TRBD1 (5 bases). In germline, CDR1 is LNHDA, CDR2 SQIVND (reference sequence). Trimming took 5 bases from V and 3 from J, leaving 8 bases between them. The CDR3 length is 14 residues. The CDR3 DNA reads TGTGCCAGTAGTGGGACGGGCTATAATTCACCCCTCCACTTT. Translating gives CASSGTGYNSPLHF.

The chain links TRBV29-1 to TRBJ2-3; 12 positions agree with TRBD2. The CDR3 is 15 residues long. Germline assignment: CDR1 SQVTM and CDR2 ANQGSEA. Trimming cost V 4 bases and J 5 bases; bases outside gene matches: 7. CDR3 DNA: TGCAGCGTTGCCTGGACTAGCGGGGCTGGAGATACGCAGTATTTT. Its protein product is CSVAWTSGAGDTQYF.

The rearrangement links TRBV7-8 to TRBJ2-2; unclear D gene. V dropped 3 bases and J dropped 1 base, with 12 bases sitting between them. The CDR3 loop spans 16 amino acids. Germline V CDR1 and CDR2: SGHVS, FQNEAQ. The CDR3 DNA is TGTGCCAGCAGCTTTAACAGTAAAGGGAACACCGGGGAGCTGTTTTTT. Encoded protein: CASSFNSKGNTGELFF.

Only a few counts were recorded for this clone. CDR3 coding DNA: TGTGCCAGCAGCTCACAGGGTGGTGAAGCTTTCTTT. It translates to CASSSQGGEAFF. The chain recombines TRBV7-9 with TRBJ1-1, with a weak D call TRBD1 (6 bases). CDR1 is SEHNR, CDR2 FQNEAQ, per germline (reference sequence). CDR3 size: 12 residues. Trimming removed 4 bases at V and 7 bases at J, with 10 bases between.

This rearrangement joins TRBV30 to TRBJ2-2; D perhaps matches TRBD1 (6 bases). V shed 5 bases and J shed 3 bases, with 7 bases lying between them. From germline, CDR1 is GTSNPN and CDR2 SVGIG (reference sequence). CDR3 length: 12 residues. The CDR3 region has the DNA TGTGCCTGGGGACAGTACACCGGGGAGCTGTTTTTT. This codes for CAWGQYTGELFF.

The chain carries TRBV6-5 and TRBJ1-6; D remains ambiguous. V was cut by 6 bases and J by 5 bases, with 14 bases left in between. The CDR3 has 15 residues. Germline lookup yields CDR1 MNHEY and CDR2 SVGAGI. The CDR3 reads CASRGFGSHNSPLHF. Written as DNA, the CDR3 is TGTGCCAGCAGGGGGTTCGGGAGCCATAATTCACCCCTCCACTTT.

Notes on this clone: The identical CDR3 is also encoded by other nucleotide sequences in the sample. This chain uses TRBV5-1 with TRBJ1-5; D possibly corresponds to TRBD1 (6 bases). Germline assignment: CDR1 SGHRS and CDR2 YFSETQ. The CDR3 covers 15 residues. Trimming cost V 0 bases and J 2 bases, with 9 bases left between them. CDR3: CASSLGAGGNQPQHF. The CDR3 bases are TGCGCCAGCAGCTTGGGGGCAGGGGGCAATCAGCCCCAGCATTTT.

This clone has more than one count but fewer than ten. V is TRBV7-2 and J is TRBJ2-1; D not certain. CDR1 is SGHTA and CDR2 is FQGNSA in the germline V gene. The ends were cut back, 2 bases at V and 7 bases at J, with 6 bases in the middle. The CDR3 is 12 amino acids. The CDR3 DNA reads as TGTGCCAGCAGCTTATCCCTTAATGAGCAGTTCTTC. Its translation: CASSLSLNEQFF.

Only a few counts were recorded for this clone. The J gene is TRBJ1-5, the V gene TRBV5-1; D might be TRBD1 (6 bases). CDR3 length equals 15 residues. Trimming cost V 1 base and J 1 base, with 9 bases left between them. CDR1 is SGHRS and CDR2 is YFSETQ in the germline V gene. The CDR3, as DNA: TGCGCCAGCAGCTTGACAGGGACCAGCAATCAGCCCCAGCATTTT. Protein: CASSLTGTSNQPQHF.

The V and J genes are TRBV7-2 and TRBJ2-3; 11 bases agree with TRBD2. The germline CDR1 and CDR2 sequences are SGHTA and FQGNSA. The CDR3 sequence is 18 residues long. V lost 2 bases to trimming and J lost 2 bases; unmatched junction nucleotides: 9. CDR3 loop: CASSLTGASGGTTDTQYF. The CDR3 DNA sequence: TGTGCCAGCAGCTTAACCGGGGCTAGCGGGGGGACCACAGATACGCAGTATTTT.

The rearrangement uses TRBV7-2 and TRBJ2-1, with TRBD1 matching 8 bases. The trim removed 5 bases at V and 9 bases at J, leaving 3 bases unmatched. From germline, CDR1 is SGHTA and CDR2 FQGNSA. The CDR3 is made up of 12 amino acids. In DNA, the CDR3 is TGTGCCAGCAGCCCAGGGGGCCTTGAGCAGTTCTTC. This encodes CASSPGGLEQFF.

A remark on this clone: This CDR3 is also generated by other DNA sequences in the sample. This chain uses TRBV29-1 with TRBJ2-5; 11 nucleotides line up with TRBD2. Per the germline V gene, CDR1 is SQVTM and CDR2 is ANQGSEA. The ends lost 0 bases at V and 5 bases at J; junction bases unmatched: 5. The length of the CDR3 is 15 residues. The CDR3 loop is CSVEEWLAGGETQYF. For the CDR3, the DNA is TGCAGCGTTGAAGAGTGGCTAGCGGGGGGCGAGACCCAGTACTTC.

The table lists this clone with a few counts. This rearrangement joins TRBV10-3 to TRBJ1-4, with D possibly being TRBD1 (5 bases). The CDR3 contains 15 residues. Germline V gene sequence: CDR1 ENHRY, CDR2 SYGVKD. V was clipped by 6 bases and J by 2 bases, with 13 bases between them. CDR3 protein: CAISRDPWTNEKLFF. CDR3 DNA: TGTGCCATCAGCCGGGACCCTTGGACTAATGAAAAACTGTTTTTT.

For the CDR3, the DNA is TGTGCCACCAGCAGCCAAAGGGACCTTGGGTGGGGTACGCAGTATTTT. It specifies CATSSQRDLGWGTQYF. The chain employs TRBV15 and TRBJ2-3; possibly TRBD1 or TRBD2 for D (5 bases each). CDR1 is LNHNV and CDR2 is YYDKDF in the germline V gene (reference sequence). This CDR3 region has 16 residues. The germline V and J ends were trimmed by 3 bases and 8 bases, with 21 bases remaining between them.

The rearrangement uses TRBV29-1 and TRBJ2-1, with TRBD1 as a possible D gene (5 bases). V was clipped by 6 bases and J by 9 bases, with 12 bases between them. The CDR3 is 11 amino acids. CDR1 SQVTM and CDR2 ANQGSEA come from the germline V gene. The CDR3, as DNA: TGCAGCGTGGGGCCCGGCCGTGAGCAGTTCTTC. Its protein is CSVGPGREQFF.

This clone appeared a few times. The chain links TRBV19 to TRBJ1-1, with unresolved D. Germline lookup yields CDR1 LNHDA and CDR2 SQIVND (reference sequence). Trimming pared 7 bases from V and 8 bases from J, leaving 20 bases between. This CDR3 is built from 14 residues. The CDR3 region has the DNA TGTGCCAGTACCCCCCGGCAGCCCCTCACGGAAGCTTTCTTT. This gives the protein CASTPRQPLTEAFF. Full variable domain (remainder filled in from reference TRBV19 and TRBJ1-1): DGGITQSPKYLFRKEGQNVTLSCEQNLNHDAMYWYRQDPGQGLRLIYYSQIVNDFQKGDIAEGYSVSREKKESFPLTVTSAQKNPTAFYLCASTPRQPLTEAFFGQGTRLTVV.

The J gene is TRBJ2-5, the V gene TRBV21-1; the table gives TRBD1 as D, unverified against the DNA. TRBV21-1 is annotated as a pseudogene. CDR3 length: 16 amino acids. CDR3 region: CASSKEPDRGDETQYF. CDR3 in DNA: TGTGCCAGCAGCAAAGAGCCCGACAGGGGGGACGAGACCCAGTACTTC.

The chain recombines TRBV7-3 with TRBJ2-3; perhaps TRBD1 as D (5 bases). The V and J ends lost 2 bases and 1 base respectively, with 10 bases between them. Germline V gene lookup returns CDR1 SGHTA and CDR2 FQGTGA. CDR3 size: 15 residues. The CDR3 spells CASSLYQGRTDTQYF. CDR3 nucleotide sequence: TGTGCCAGCAGCTTATATCAGGGCCGCACAGATACGCAGTATTTT. Drawing the rest from reference TRBV7-3 and TRBJ2-3, the complete variable domain is GAGVSQTPSNKVTEKGKYVELRCDPISGHTALYWYRQSLGQGPEFLIYFQGTGAADDSGLPNDRFFAVRPEGSVSTLKIQRTERGDSAVYLCASSLYQGRTDTQYFGPGTRLTVL.